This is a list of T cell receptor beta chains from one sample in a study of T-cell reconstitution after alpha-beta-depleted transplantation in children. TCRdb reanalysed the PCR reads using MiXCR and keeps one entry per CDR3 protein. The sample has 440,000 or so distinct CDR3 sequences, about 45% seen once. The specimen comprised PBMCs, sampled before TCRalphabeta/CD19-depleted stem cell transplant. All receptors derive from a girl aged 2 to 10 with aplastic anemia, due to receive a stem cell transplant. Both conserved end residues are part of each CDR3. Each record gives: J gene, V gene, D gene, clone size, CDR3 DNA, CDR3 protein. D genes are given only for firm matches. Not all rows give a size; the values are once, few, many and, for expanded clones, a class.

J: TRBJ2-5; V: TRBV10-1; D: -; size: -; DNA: TGCGCCAGCAAAAAGAGGCCATTCGGAGAGACCCAGTACTTC; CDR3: CASKKRPFGETQYF
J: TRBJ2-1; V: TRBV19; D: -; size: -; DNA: TGTGCCAGTAGTATCTTAGGAGGGGCTAGCTCCTACAATGAGCAGTTCTTC; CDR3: CASSILGGASSYNEQFF
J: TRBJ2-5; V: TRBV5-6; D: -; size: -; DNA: TGTGCCAGCAGCTTTTGGCCGGCGAACACCCAAGAGACCCAGTACTTC; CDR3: CASSFWPANTQETQYF
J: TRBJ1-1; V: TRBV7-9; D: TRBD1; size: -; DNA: TGTGCCAGCAGCTTAGGACAGGGAGCGGACACTGAAGCTTTCTTT; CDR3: CASSLGQGADTEAFF
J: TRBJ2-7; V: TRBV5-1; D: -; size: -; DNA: TGCGCCAGCAGCGGAACATCAGGGAACCGGAACTACGAGCAGTACTTC; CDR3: CASSGTSGNRNYEQYF
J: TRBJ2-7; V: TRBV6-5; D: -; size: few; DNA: TGTGCCAGCAGTTACTCTTTGTCCACGGGGGGCAGGGTATACGAGCAGTACTTC; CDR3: CASSYSLSTGGRVYEQYF
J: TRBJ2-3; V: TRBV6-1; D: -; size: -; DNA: TGTGCCAGCAGTCCAGTGGGGGCGGGAGATAAAGATACGCAGTATTTT; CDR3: CASSPVGAGDKDTQYF
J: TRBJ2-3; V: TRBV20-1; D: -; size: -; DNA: TGCAGTGCTAGGGGGGGTCTAGGCCCGGGGCTTACAGATACGCAGTATTTT; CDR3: CSARGGLGPGLTDTQYF
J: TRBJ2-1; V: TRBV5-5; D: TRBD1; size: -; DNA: TGTGCCAGCAGCTCCCGGGACAGGGTTTTCGATGAGCAGTTCTTC; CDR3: CASSSRDRVFDEQFF
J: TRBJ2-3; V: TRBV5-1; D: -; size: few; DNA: TGCGCCAGCAGCCCCGAAACTCCAGACTGGGGTACGCAGTATTTT; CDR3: CASSPETPDWGTQYF
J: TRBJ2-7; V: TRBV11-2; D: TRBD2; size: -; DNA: TGTGCCAGCAGCTTAGGTTCTAGCGGGAGCGGTAGCGAGCAGTACTTC; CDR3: CASSLGSSGSGSEQYF